The subject of this entry is one T cell receptor (beta chain). The antigen is undetermined. This CDR3 is also generated by other DNA sequences in the sample. The source of the sample is a study of shared clonotypes between healthy human individuals. Looking at the study overall: The study used three CD4 naive, three CD4 memory, two CD8 naive and one CD8 memory plate per donor. General study points: Only blood was sampled; tissue repertoires likely differ.

Naive CD8 cells lacked CD45RO and underwent positive selection for CCR7, leaving out terminally differentiated effector memory CD45RA+ cells. There are 15 residues in the CDR3. Germline CDR1 is MNHEY and CDR2 is SMNVEV (reference sequence). The V gene lost 5 bases and the J gene lost 0 bases, with 11 bases spanning the gap. Sequencing was at deep level. TCRdb's copy holds only in-frame clones and misses some; the assay was immunoSEQ multiplex PCR. The table lists roughly 2,000,000 clones, around 93% of them singletons. The rearrangement links TRBV27 to TRBJ2-1; D is possibly TRBD1 or TRBD2 (5 bases each). Sequencing input: naive CD8+ T cells from PBMCs. The sequence came from a man younger than 30 in good health. Some clones in this sample may be carry-over from other donors' samples. In nucleotides, the CDR3 is TGTGCCAGCAGTCTCCGGGGCAGCTCCTACAATGAGCAGTTCTTC. Translated, it gives CASSLRGSSYNEQFF.